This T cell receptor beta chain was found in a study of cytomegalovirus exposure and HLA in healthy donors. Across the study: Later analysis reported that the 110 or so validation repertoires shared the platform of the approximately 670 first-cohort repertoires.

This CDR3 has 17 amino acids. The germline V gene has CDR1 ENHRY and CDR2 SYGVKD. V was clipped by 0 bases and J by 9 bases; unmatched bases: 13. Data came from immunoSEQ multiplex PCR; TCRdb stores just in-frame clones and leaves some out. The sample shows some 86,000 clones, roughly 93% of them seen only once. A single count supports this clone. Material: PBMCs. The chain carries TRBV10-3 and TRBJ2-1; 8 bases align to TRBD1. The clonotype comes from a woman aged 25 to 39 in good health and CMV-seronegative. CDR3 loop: CAISESGQGSGRGEQFF. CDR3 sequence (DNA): TGTGCCATCAGTGAGTCCGGACAGGGTTCGGGTAGGGGTGAGCAGTTCTTC.